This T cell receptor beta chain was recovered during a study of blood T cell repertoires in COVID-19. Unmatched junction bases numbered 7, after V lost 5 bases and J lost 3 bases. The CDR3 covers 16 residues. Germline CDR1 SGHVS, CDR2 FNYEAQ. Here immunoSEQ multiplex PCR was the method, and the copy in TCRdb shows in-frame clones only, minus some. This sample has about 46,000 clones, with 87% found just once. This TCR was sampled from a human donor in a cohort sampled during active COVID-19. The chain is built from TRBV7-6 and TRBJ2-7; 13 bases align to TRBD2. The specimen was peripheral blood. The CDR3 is CASSARLAGGLYEQYF. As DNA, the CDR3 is TGTGCCAGCAGCGCTCGACTAGCGGGGGGCCTCTACGAGCAGTACTTC.